This T cell receptor beta chain was found in a study of shared clonotypes between healthy human individuals (dated by TCRdb to the early 2020s). The study in broad terms: A couple of women and a few men aged 18 to 49 years were included in the cohort. Libraries were prepared and TCR repertoires were sequenced by different laboratories using diverse techniques, in order to increase sequencing depth and limit assay-specific biases. Per donor, leukapheresis produced somewhere between about 0.9 and 9.5 billion PBMCs. To estimate repertoire size and how much clonotypes are shared between individuals, the study performed deep sequencing of blood TCR repertoires from a handful of healthy adults. For each donor, three plates each were used for CD4 naive and CD4 memory, two plates were used for CD8 naive, and one plate was used for CD8 memory.

Using the deep immunoSEQ assay, TCR CDR3 regions were amplified from genomic DNA by multiplex PCR. Extracted genomic DNA from each cell subset was distributed evenly across all wells of several immunoSEQ 96-well plates, and each plate was treated as a replicate. For sorted subsets, about 0.2 ug genomic DNA, equal to some 28,000 T cell genomes, was loaded into each replicate PCR. The purified libraries were quantified using a Qubit 3.0 fluorometer, sized with a Bioanalyzer 2100, and then quantified again using the KAPA Library Quantification kit. Every immunoSEQ 96-well plate was sequenced on a dedicated single-read 150-cycle Illumina NextSeq 550 flow cell. The published analysis was carried out like this. Because the immunoSEQ output included only junctional sequences and no quality scores, the filtering could not be the same as the filtering used for full-length reads. To assign V/J genes and CDR3, sequences were annotated against IMGT germline references using PyIR, a Python wrapper for IgBLAST v1.9. Any read was removed if the V/J assignment was weak (E-value above 1e-6), the CDR3 was missing, or the read contained stop codons, out-of-frame junctions, or ambiguous translated residues. A V3J clonotype was defined by an identical inferred V gene, J gene, and CDR3 amino acid sequence. Percentage overlap between repertoires was computed as shared unique clonotypes divided by the size of the smaller repertoire. RTK rarefaction, the Chao1 estimator, and Recon v2.1 estimates of unobserved clonotypes were used to assess repertoire richness. Generation probabilities for all TCRbeta clonotypes obtained by the gDNA method from a few donors were computed using OLGA. TCRdb provides this immuneACCESS table in a form limited to in-frame rearrangements. Some clones are lacking; in checked studies, under half of them reflect an unresolved V gene, and why the rest are absent is not known. That table supplies the V and J calls and clone size; D and trimming were determined from the DNA. Across this sample there are millions of clones, with approximately 92% seen only once. The top ten clonotypes cover roughly 0.13% of the sample.

Looking up the germline V gene (reference sequence) yields CDR1 GTSNPN and CDR2 SVGIG. Spanning cysteine to phenylalanine, the CDR3 consists of 13 amino acids. The kept DNA is CDR3 alone, 39 bases in frame from the first base. V loses 2 bases, J loses 0 bases, and the germline ends lie 5 bases apart. Broad study findings and their caveats: Sharing across a few donors was observed for about 5% of naive CD4, 3.5% of naive CD8, about 2.5% of memory CD4, and around 0.44% of memory CD8 clonotypes. Rarefaction of sorted-subset datasets indicated incomplete sequencing despite the large sequencing depth. Larger estimated clonotype richness was generally found for naive subsets than for memory subsets. Higher generation probabilities were observed for clonotypes shared by all four sorted-subset donors than for non-shared clonotypes. Sampling was limited to blood, and TCR repertoires in tissue likely differ from TCR repertoires in blood. The small number of donors limited the genetic and exposure-history diversity represented. Based on pairwise subsampling, the degree of clonotype sharing among donors was expected to be affected by sequencing depth.

Note on this clone: The specificity of this receptor is unknown. No qualities accompany the bases; no much larger clone lies one base away.

Donors were healthy HIV-negative adults with no recently reported acute infections or vaccinations. Every donor was a Caucasian adult living in Nashville, Tennessee, USA. CD4+ T cells were enriched by magnetic negative selection; naive cells were then positively selected on CD45RA, and the negative fraction formed the memory subset. Blood was obtained by leukapheresis, after which PBMCs were separated by Ficoll-Histopaque density gradient centrifugation and cryopreserved in liquid nitrogen vapor phase. Purity and quantity of every magnetically sorted T cell population were checked by analytical flow cytometry. From each sorted fraction, genomic DNA was isolated and quantified by UV absorbance on a Nanodrop 2000c.

The sequence derives from a man younger than 30 in good health. This receptor chain uses TRBV30 and TRBJ1-3, with no D gene named confidently. Sequenced: naive CD4+ T cells sorted from blood. Per the publication, the cell subset or site label means: CD45RA+ positively selected. This receptor carries the CDR3 CAWSKASGNTIYF. Read as DNA, the sequence is TGTGCCTGGAGTAAGGCCTCTGGAAACACCATATATTTT.